This TCR beta chain derives from a study of graft-versus-host responses after intestinal transplantation. Background on the study: All recipients were given anti-thymocyte globulin induction, and tacrolimus and steroids were then administered for three to four years. The study, taken as a whole, reports: The study associated peak circulating GvH clone levels with early post-transplant HvG declines. High graft-versus-host to host-versus-graft clonal ratios were found in allografts of patients who had graft-donor T cell macrochimerism. The recipient marrow held GvH clones, and some of them showed up first in ileum or blood.

Germline V gives CDR1 MDHEN, CDR2 SYDVKM. V was pared by 7 bases and J by 4 bases, with 17 bases between. This CDR3 comprises 15 residues. The repertoire was sequenced with immunoSEQ multiplex PCR; TCRdb's copy has only in-frame clones and lacks some. The sample lists approximately 9,300 clones, 90% to 95% occurring once. This clone came up once. The antigen is unknown. The specimen comprised bone marrow, sampled roughly 540 days after intestinal transplantation. The receptor was derived from a human patient who received an intestinal transplant, so some T cells may come from the graft donor. The chain couples TRBV28 to TRBJ1-5; D may be TRBD1 (6 bases). CDR3 DNA sequence: TGTGCCAGCATGAGTGGGGGGACAATTAATCAGCCCCAGCATTTT. It yields the protein CASMSGGTINQPQHF.